This TCR beta chain was observed in a study of blood T cell repertoires in COVID-19. Study context: Some COVID-19 samples were acute and others convalescent; all came from the United States, Italy and Spain. Nucleic acid was either cDNA or gDNA, and it came from T cells, B-cell-depleted T cells, or PBMCs.

Methods used by the authors: Counts of nucleated cells, estimated from reference gene primer amplification, were obtained. Here immunoSEQ multiplex PCR was the method, and the copy in TCRdb shows in-frame clones only, minus some. Clone size and the V and J calls come from that table; the DNA yielded D and trimming. The data show around 190,000 clones, about 86% seen once. The length of the CDR3 is 17 residues. V lost 4 bases, J lost 0 bases, and 11 bases stayed unmatched. CDR1 MGHRA and CDR2 YSYEKL come from the germline V gene. This clonotype was sampled from a man in his forties or fifties with active or convalescent COVID-19. This rearrangement joins TRBV4-1 to TRBJ1-2; 7 bases agree with TRBD1. The specimen was peripheral blood. CDR3 sequence (DNA): TGCGCCAGCAGCCCGCAAGGGCGGGACAGAACTAACTATGGCTACACCTTC. Protein: CASSPQGRDRTNYGYTF.